The clone carrying this T cell receptor (beta chain) was recorded many times. No antigen is known for it. The study left out patients who had uncontrolled infection, other autoimmune disease, pregnancy or lactation. TCR beta CDR3 region amplification was performed from RNA transcripts. HTBI primers drove first-round RT-PCR of the TCR CDR3. TCRdb itself ran the multiplex PCR reads through MiXCR, one entry per CDR3 protein. The sample carries more than 150,000 distinct CDR3 sequences, over 15% recorded once. The data are from a study of T cells in Graves' hyperthyroidism and ophthalmopathy. Study-level findings and limits: Ophthalmopathy got predicted by the model a median approximately 6.4 months before its onset. Most thyroid-expanded clonotypes above 0.001 were also found in blood.

Germline lookup yields CDR1 DFQATT and CDR2 SNEGSKA (reference sequence). The CDR3 runs 12 residues. V lost 3 bases and J lost 4, with 9 bases in between. The chain carries TRBV20-1 and TRBJ1-2; no clear D. Sequencing was performed on blood. This clonotype was obtained from a woman between 45 and 60 years old with Graves' hyperthyroidism. CDR3 sequence: CSASLPPYGYTF. In nucleotides, the CDR3 is TGCAGTGCTAGCCTCCCCCCCTATGGCTACACCTTC.